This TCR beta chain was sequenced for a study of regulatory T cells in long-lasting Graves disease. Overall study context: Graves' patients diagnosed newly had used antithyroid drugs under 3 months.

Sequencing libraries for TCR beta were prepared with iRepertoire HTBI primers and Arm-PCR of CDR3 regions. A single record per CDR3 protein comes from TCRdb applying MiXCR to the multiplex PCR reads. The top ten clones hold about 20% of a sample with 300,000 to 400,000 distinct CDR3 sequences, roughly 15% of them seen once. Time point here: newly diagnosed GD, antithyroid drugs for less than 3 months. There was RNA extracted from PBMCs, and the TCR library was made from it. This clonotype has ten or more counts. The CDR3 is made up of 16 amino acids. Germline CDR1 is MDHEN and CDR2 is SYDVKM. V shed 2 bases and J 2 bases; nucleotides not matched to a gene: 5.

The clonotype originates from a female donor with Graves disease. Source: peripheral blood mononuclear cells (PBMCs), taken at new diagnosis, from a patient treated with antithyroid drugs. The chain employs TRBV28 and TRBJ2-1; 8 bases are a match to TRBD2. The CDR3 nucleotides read TGTGCCAGCAGTTTAATGAGCGGGAGTACCTACAATGAGCAGTTCTTC. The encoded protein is CASSLMSGSTYNEQFF.